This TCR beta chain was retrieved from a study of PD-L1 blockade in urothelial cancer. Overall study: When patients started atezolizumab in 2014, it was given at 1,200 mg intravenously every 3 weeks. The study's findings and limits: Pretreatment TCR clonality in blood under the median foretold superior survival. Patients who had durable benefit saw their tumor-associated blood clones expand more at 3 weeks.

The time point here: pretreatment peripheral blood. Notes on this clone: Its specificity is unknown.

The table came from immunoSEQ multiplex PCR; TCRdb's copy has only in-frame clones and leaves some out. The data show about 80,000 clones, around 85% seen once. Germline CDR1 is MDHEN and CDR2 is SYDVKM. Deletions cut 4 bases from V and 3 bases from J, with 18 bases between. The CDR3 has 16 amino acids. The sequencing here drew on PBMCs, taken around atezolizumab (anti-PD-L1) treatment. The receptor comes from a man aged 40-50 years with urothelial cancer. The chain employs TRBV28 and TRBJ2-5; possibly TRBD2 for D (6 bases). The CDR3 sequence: CASSSTWGTQKETQYF. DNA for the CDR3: TGTGCCAGCAGTTCCACCTGGGGGACTCAAAAAGAGACCCAGTACTTC. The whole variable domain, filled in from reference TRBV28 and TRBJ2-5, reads DVKVTQSSRYLVKRTGEKVFLECVQDMDHENMFWYRQDPGLGLRLIYFSYDVKMKEKGDIPEGYSVSREKKERFSLILESASTNQTSMYLCASSSTWGTQKETQYFGPGTRLLVL.